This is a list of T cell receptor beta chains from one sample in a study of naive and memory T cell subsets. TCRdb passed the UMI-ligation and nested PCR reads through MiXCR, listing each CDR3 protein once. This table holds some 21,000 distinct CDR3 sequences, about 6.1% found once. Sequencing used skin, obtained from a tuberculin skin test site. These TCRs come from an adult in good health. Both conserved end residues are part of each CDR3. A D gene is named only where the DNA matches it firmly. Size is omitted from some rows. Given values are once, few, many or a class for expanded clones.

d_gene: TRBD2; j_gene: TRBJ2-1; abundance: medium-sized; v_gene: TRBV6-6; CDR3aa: CASSPRTSGYNEQFF; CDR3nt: TGTGCCAGCAGCCCGCGGACTAGCGGGTACAATGAGCAGTTCTTC
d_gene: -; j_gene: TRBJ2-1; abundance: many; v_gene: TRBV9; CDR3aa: CASSVEGSGPVSSTGNEQFF; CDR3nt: TGTGCCAGCAGCGTAGAAGGGAGCGGGCCAGTCAGCTCGACCGGCAATGAGCAGTTCTTC
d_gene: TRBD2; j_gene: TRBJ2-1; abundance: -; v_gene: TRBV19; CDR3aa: CASSMGAGFGYNEQFF; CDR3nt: TGTGCCAGTAGTATGGGAGCGGGGTTCGGGTACAATGAGCAGTTCTTC
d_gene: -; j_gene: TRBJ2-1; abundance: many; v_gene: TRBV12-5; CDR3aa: CASAGRPDYNEQFF; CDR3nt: TGTGCTAGTGCGGGGCGGCCAGACTACAATGAGCAGTTCTTC
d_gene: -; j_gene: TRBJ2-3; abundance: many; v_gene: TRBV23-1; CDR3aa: CASSHAGGTDTQYF; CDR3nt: TGCGCCAGCAGTCACGCAGGGGGCACAGATACGCAGTATTTT
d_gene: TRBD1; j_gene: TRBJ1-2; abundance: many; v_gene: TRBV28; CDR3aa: CASSQYGDRDYGYTF; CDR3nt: TGTGCCAGCAGCCAATACGGGGACAGGGACTATGGCTACACCTTC
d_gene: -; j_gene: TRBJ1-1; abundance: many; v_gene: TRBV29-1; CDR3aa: CSVDRDMNTEAFF; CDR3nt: TGCAGCGTTGATAGGGATATGAACACTGAAGCTTTCTTT
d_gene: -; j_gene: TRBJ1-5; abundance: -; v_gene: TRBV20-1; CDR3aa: CSAWQPKNQPQNF; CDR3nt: TGCAGTGCTTGGCAGCCCAAAAATCAGCCCCAGAATTTT
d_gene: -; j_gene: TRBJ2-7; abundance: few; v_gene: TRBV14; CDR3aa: CASSQDNLSYNEQYF; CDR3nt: TGTGCCAGCAGCCAAGATAACCTATCCTACAACGAGCAGTACTTC
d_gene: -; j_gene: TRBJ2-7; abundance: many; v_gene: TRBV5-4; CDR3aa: CASSQDRDEQYF; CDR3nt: TGTGCCAGCAGCCAGGACCGCGACGAGCAGTACTTC
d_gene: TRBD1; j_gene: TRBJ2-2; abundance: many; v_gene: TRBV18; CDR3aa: CASSRRGTGIGELFF; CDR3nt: TGTGCCAGCTCGCGACGGGGGACAGGGATCGGGGAGCTGTTTTTT
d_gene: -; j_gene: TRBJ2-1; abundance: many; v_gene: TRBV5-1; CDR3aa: CASSYGTYNEQFF; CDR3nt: TGCGCCAGCAGCTACGGGACTTACAATGAGCAGTTCTTC
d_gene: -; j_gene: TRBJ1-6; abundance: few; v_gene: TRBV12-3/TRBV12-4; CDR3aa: CASSLRTGYNSPLHF; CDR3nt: TGTGCCAGCAGTTTAAGGACGGGTTATAATTCACCCCTCCACTTT
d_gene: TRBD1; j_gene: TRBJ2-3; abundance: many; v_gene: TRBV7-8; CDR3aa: CASSAGTGVITDTQYF; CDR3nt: TGTGCCAGCAGTGCAGGGACAGGGGTGATCACAGATACGCAGTATTTT
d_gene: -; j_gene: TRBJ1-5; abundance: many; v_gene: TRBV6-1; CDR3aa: CAVGRLNQPQHF; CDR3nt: TGTGCCGTAGGACGGCTCAATCAGCCCCAGCATTTT
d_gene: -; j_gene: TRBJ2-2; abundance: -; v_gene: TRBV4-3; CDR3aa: CASSPGWGGAGELFF; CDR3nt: TGCGCCAGCAGCCCGGGGTGGGGTGGGGCCGGGGAGCTGTTTTTT
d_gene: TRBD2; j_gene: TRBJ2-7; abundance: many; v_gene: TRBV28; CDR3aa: CASSSLPGLAAQRPYEQYF; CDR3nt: TGTGCCAGCAGTAGTTTACCGGGACTAGCCGCCCAAAGACCCTACGAGCAGTACTTC
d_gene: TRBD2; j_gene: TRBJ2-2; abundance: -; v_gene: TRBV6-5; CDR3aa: CASSPSGNTGELFF; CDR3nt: TGTGCCAGCAGTCCTAGCGGGAACACCGGGGAGCTGTTTTTT
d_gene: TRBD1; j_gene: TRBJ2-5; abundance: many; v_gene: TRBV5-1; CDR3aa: CASSLGTGGAQETQYF; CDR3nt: TGCGCCAGCAGCTTGGGGACAGGGGGCGCACAGGAGACCCAGTACTTC
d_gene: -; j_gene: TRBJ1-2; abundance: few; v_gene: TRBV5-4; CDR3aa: CASSLAGRDRYGYTF; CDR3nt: TGTGCCAGCAGCTTGGCCGGGCGGGACCGCTATGGCTACACCTTC
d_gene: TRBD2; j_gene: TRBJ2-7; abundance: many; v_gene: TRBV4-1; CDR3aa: CASSQEMSIRLAGLYEQYF; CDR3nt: TGCGCCAGCAGCCAAGAAATGAGTATACGACTAGCGGGCCTTTACGAGCAGTACTTC
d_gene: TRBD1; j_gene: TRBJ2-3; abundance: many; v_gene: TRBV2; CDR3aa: CASSSWRDRGPTDTQYF; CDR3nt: TGTGCCAGCAGTTCATGGAGGGACAGGGGGCCCACAGATACGCAGTATTTT